This T cell receptor beta chain was retrieved from a study of technical replicates of blood from a handful of donors. Clones were sequenced by immunoSEQ multiplex PCR, and TCRdb holds only the in-frame ones, with some missing. The sample yields approximately 89,000 clones, approximately 94% seen once. Trimming removed 9 bases from V and 4 bases from J, with 15 bases in between. Per germline, CDR1 SNHLY and CDR2 FYNNEI. CDR3 length equals 14 residues. Sequenced material: T cells isolated from PBMCs. The V and J genes are TRBV2 and TRBJ2-2; D is possibly TRBD2 (6 bases). The sequence derives from a human donor in good health. CDR3 coding DNA: TGTGCCAGTAGCCGGGACTTAGCCACCGGGGAGCTGTTTTTT. This translates into CASSRDLATGELFF.